This T cell receptor beta chain was found in a study of T cell repertoires in cytomegalovirus infection. Study-level findings and limits: Cumulative public TCR beta family frequency identified carriers of CMV plus the relevant HLA. HLA-C-restricted TCR beta clonotypes specific for CMV led the ex vivo response.

MiXCR was run by TCRdb on the reads, yielding one entry per CDR3 protein. Of some 390,000 distinct CDR3 sequences in the sample, 15% to 20% are singletons; the top ten hold 8.7%. To note about this clonotype: What it binds is not known.

The V end lost 3 bases, the J end lost 4 bases, and 10 bases lay between the germline ends. The CDR3 contains 12 residues. Germline V gives CDR1 DFQATT, CDR2 SNEGSKA (reference sequence). This clonotype was sampled from a human donor in good health (CMV status not recorded). Some clones in this sample may be carry-over from other donors' samples. The sequenced material came from PBMCs. The genes are TRBV20-1 and TRBJ2-7; D not certain. CDR3 loop: CSARVQTYEQYF. The CDR3 coding sequence is TGCAGTGCTAGGGTCCAGACTTACGAGCAGTACTTC.